This T cell receptor (beta chain) appears in the sequencing data of a study of OX40 agonist ivuxolimab in advanced cancers. The repertoire was sequenced with immunoSEQ multiplex PCR; TCRdb's copy has only in-frame clones and lacks some. The data contain tens of thousands of clones, 70% to 90% of them singletons. The germline V gene encodes CDR1 MNHNS and CDR2 SASEGT. The CDR3 is 19 residues long. V gave up 3 bases and J gave up 0 bases; unmatched junction bases: 13. Sample: CD4+ or CD8+ T cells sorted from blood, taken in a trial of the OX40 agonist ivuxolimab. The clonotype originates from an adult with an advanced solid tumor such as melanoma, head and neck, liver or kidney cancer. This chain uses TRBV6-1 with TRBJ1-5; 8 nucleotides align to TRBD1. The CDR3 DNA follows: TGTGCCAGCAGTGACGCCGGGACAGGCGCTGTCTTTAGCAATCAGCCCCAGCATTTT. Translated: CASSDAGTGAVFSNQPQHF.